The next 18 T cell receptor beta chains were all read from a single sample in a study of immune heterogeneity within non-small cell lung tumors. Per sample, 600 ng of bulk tumor genomic DNA was the template used. Several far-apart biopsies were taken per primary tumor during surgery. Patients underwent curative surgery for non-small cell lung cancer (untreated and newly diagnosed). In a multiplex PCR, 32 V and 13 J primers amplified TCR beta CDR3. TCRdb reprocessed the multiplex PCR reads with MiXCR, giving one entry per CDR3 protein. This table has around 29,000 distinct CDR3 sequences, 25% to 30% appearing once. Source material: lung tumor tissue. All receptors come from a man aged 35-49 years with non-small cell lung cancer.

Note on this clonotype: A much larger clone lies one base from this, so it may be a read error. V and J are TRBV27 and TRBJ2-7; 8 nucleotides agree with TRBD2. The junction had 15 bases not matched to a gene; V was cut back by 2 bases and J by 0 bases. The CDR3 extends over 19 amino acids. Germline-derived CDR1 and CDR2 are MNHEY and SMNVEV (reference sequence). The CDR3 DNA sequence: TGTGCCAGCAGTTTAAAAAACCCAATAACTAGCGGTAACTCCTACGAGCAGTACTTC. Its translation: CASSLKNPITSGNSYEQYF.

This clonotype has just a few counts. The CDR3 sequence: CSASSGFSSYEQYF. CDR3 sequence (DNA): TGCAGTGCCTCAAGCGGGTTCAGCTCCTACGAGCAGTACTTC. V gene TRBV20-1 combines with J gene TRBJ2-7; tentative D call: TRBD2 (6 bases). V lost 6 bases to trimming and J lost 0 bases, with 15 bases between them. CDR1 DFQATT and CDR2 SNEGSKA come from the germline V gene (reference sequence). CDR3 length equals 14 residues.

As concerns this clonotype: A junction boundary mismatches the germline segment, possibly from a read error. V usage is TRBV27 and J usage is TRBJ1-5; 8 bases fit TRBD1. Looked up from germline, CDR1 is MNHEY and CDR2 is SMNVEV (reference sequence). This CDR3 is built from 18 residues. In DNA, the CDR3 is TGTGTCAGCAGTCCCCGGGGAGGCAGGGGGCTAGGCAATCAGCCCCAGCATTTT. Amino acids: CVSSPRGGRGLGNQPQHF.

The chain uses TRBV5-6 and TRBJ2-7, with 7 bases fitting TRBD1. The ends lost 6 bases at V and 4 bases at J; junction bases unmatched: 7. Germline CDR1 SGHDT, CDR2 YYEEEE. CDR3 length equals 13 residues. CDR3 bases: TGTGCCAGCATCTTAAACAGGGGATACGAGCAGTACTTC. This translates into CASILNRGYEQYF.

The gene calls are TRBV20-1 and TRBJ2-1, with D possibly TRBD1 on 6 matching bases. The V end lost 1 base, the J end lost 0 bases, and 16 bases lay between the germline ends. CDR1 DFQATT and CDR2 SNEGSKA come from the germline V gene (reference sequence). The CDR3 consists of 17 residues. This CDR3 is CSARVHTQGSSYNEQFF. CDR3 coding DNA: TGCAGTGCTAGAGTCCACACCCAGGGGTCCTCCTACAATGAGCAGTTCTTC.

This clonotype was observed at least ten times. The chain employs TRBV20-1 and TRBJ2-3; D not certain. This CDR3 region has 10 residues. Germline CDR1 DFQATT, CDR2 SNEGSKA (reference sequence). The V end lost 6 bases, the J end lost 6 bases, and 7 bases lay between the germline ends. The CDR3 bases are TGCAGTGCCGCGTACGATACGCAGTATTTT. Translation: CSAAYDTQYF.

On this clonotype: Germline and junction disagree at one end, which may indicate a read error. This chain uses TRBV2 with TRBJ2-5, with D tentatively TRBD2 (5 bases). Germline CDR1 is SNHLY and CDR2 is FYNNEI. CDR3 size: 12 residues. The CDR3, as DNA: TGTGCCACCAGTGAGCGAGGAGGGACCCAGTACTTC. This sequence encodes CATSERGGTQYF.

This chain links TRBV7-3 with TRBJ2-3, with 10 nucleotides matching TRBD2. V lost 5 bases to trimming and J lost 0 bases; unmatched junction nucleotides: 5. The CDR3 is 16 amino acids. CDR1 and CDR2 from the germline V gene are SGHTA and FQGTGA. This CDR3 is CASSLGAGGSTDTQYF. The DNA of the CDR3 is TGTGCCAGCAGCCTGGGAGCGGGAGGGAGCACAGATACGCAGTATTTT.

With respect to this clonotype: This clone may be a read error of a much larger clone one base away. This rearrangement joins TRBV7-2 to TRBJ1-5; weak D call: TRBD1 (5 bases). This CDR3 is built from 17 residues. Germline values: CDR1 SGHTA, CDR2 FQGNSA. The CDR3 protein is CASSLAGAGRRNKPQHF. The CDR3 DNA reads as TGTGCCAGCAGCTTAGCTGGGGCAGGGAGGCGCAATAAGCCCCAGCATTTT.

In its sample, this clonotype was seen many times. In nucleotides, the CDR3 is TGCGCCAGCAGCTTTGGGACAGATATTAACTATGGCTACACCTTC. Translation gives CASSFGTDINYGYTF. V and J are TRBV5-1 and TRBJ1-2; 7 nucleotides align to TRBD1. J lost 1 base, V lost 2 bases, and 5 bases had no gene match. There are 15 residues in the CDR3. CDR1 and CDR2 from the germline V gene are SGHRS and YFSETQ.

This clonotype was observed many times. The chain combines TRBV20-1 with TRBJ1-1; D call uncertain. Trimming cost V 1 base and J 6 bases, with 15 bases left between them. The CDR3 covers 14 residues. In germline, CDR1 is DFQATT, CDR2 SNEGSKA (reference sequence). Here the CDR3 reads CSARVPRVVSEAFF. The CDR3 DNA reads as TGCAGTGCTAGAGTTCCAAGGGTGGTCTCTGAAGCTTTCTTT.

Comment on this clonotype: A read error may be the cause here, since a much bigger clone is one base away. As the CDR3 is not closed by the conserved phenylalanine or tryptophan, this likely results from a read error. The V call is TRBV11-3, the J call TRBJ2-7; D gene uncertain. The length of the CDR3 is 14 residues. V shed 2 bases and J shed 3 bases, with 11 bases lying between them. Germline values: CDR1 SGHNT, CDR2 YENEEA. This CDR3 reads CASSLSGSFYEQYL. The CDR3 bases are TGTGCCAGCAGCTTATCGGGCAGTTTCTACGAGCAGTACCTC.

Concerning this clonotype itself: Just one base apart from a much larger clone, this may be a read error. This chain connects TRBV11-3 to TRBJ2-7; no definite D call. Germline loops: CDR1 SGHNT, CDR2 YENEEA. This CDR3 spans 11 amino acids. The V and J ends lost 4 bases and 10 bases respectively, with 11 bases between them. The CDR3 sequence: CASSSTGDQYF. CDR3 nucleotide sequence: TGTGCCAGCAGCTCCACCGGCGATCAGTACTTC. Full variable domain (outside the CDR3, taken from reference TRBV11-3 and TRBJ2-7): EAGVVQSPRYKIIEKKQPVAFWCNPISGHNTLYWYLQNLGQGPELLIRYENEEAVDDSQLPKDRFSAERLKGVDSTLKIQPAELGDSAVYLCASSSTGDQYFGPGTRLTVT.

J is TRBJ1-6 and V is TRBV20-1, with D possibly matching TRBD1 (6 bases). Per the germline V gene, CDR1 is DFQATT and CDR2 is SNEGSKA (reference sequence). Trimming took off 2 bases at V and 9 bases at J, with 23 bases between the two ends. This CDR3 comprises 17 residues. CDR3 in DNA: TGCAGTGCTAGATATAGTGGGCCACAGGGTTTAAGTTCACCCCTCCACTTT. It translates to CSARYSGPQGLSSPLHF.

In this sample, this clonotype turned up many times. The rearrangement links TRBV4-3 to TRBJ1-2; tentatively, D is TRBD1 (6 bases). Trimming left V 2 bases short and J 3 bases short, with 13 bases between. CDR1 is LGHNA, CDR2 YSLEER, per germline. This CDR3 spans 15 amino acids. The CDR3 protein is CASSQQRDNYYGYTF. The CDR3 bases are TGCGCCAGCAGCCAACAACGGGACAACTACTATGGCTACACCTTC.

This clonotype was found many times. The genes are TRBV12-3 or TRBV12-4 and TRBJ1-5; D unclear. This CDR3 has 16 residues. V lost 3 bases and J lost 0, with 12 bases in between. CDR3 bases: TGTGCCAGCAGTTTGAGGGCAGGAAATAGCAATCAGCCCCAGCATTTT. Translated, it gives CASSLRAGNSNQPQHF.

A few counts support this clonotype. The chain employs TRBV9 and TRBJ1-5; D remains ambiguous. This CDR3 is built from 17 residues. Germline CDR1 reads SGDLS; CDR2 reads YYNGEE. V lost 0 bases, J lost 0 bases, and 13 bases lay in between. The CDR3 nucleotides read TGTGCCAGCAGCGTAGTACGGATTAACCTTAGCAATCAGCCCCAGCATTTT. It translates to CASSVVRINLSNQPQHF.

Points on this clonotype: Being one base from a much bigger clone, this may be a read error. The chain links TRBV19 to TRBJ1-2; 7 nucleotides align to TRBD1. Germline V gene lookup returns CDR1 LNHDA and CDR2 SQIVND (reference sequence). The CDR3 loop spans 14 amino acids. In nucleotides, the CDR3 is TGTGACAGTAGTATGGGAGGGGGCTTCTATGGCTACACCTTC. It encodes CDSSMGGGFYGYTF.